These 15 T cell receptor beta chains originate from one sample sequenced in a study of T cells in localized non-small cell lung cancer. The repertoire was sequenced with immunoSEQ multiplex PCR; TCRdb's copy has only in-frame clones and lacks some. The sample comprises 15,000 to 20,000 clones, around 80% of which are singletons, and 30% rests with the top ten. Sequenced material: peripheral blood, taken before any cancer treatment. The receptors were sampled from a male donor aged 60 or older with stage I lung adenocarcinoma.

The V call is TRBV18, the J call TRBJ1-1; the D is unclear. V lost 6 bases and J lost 1, with 12 bases in between. This CDR3 region has 14 residues. Germline values: CDR1 KGHSH, CDR2 LQKENI. CDR3 DNA: TGTGCCAGCTCCCCCACCGGGGAGAACACTGAAGCTTTCTTT. Translating gives CASSPTGENTEAFF.

The rearrangement uses TRBV6-6 and TRBJ2-3; D remains ambiguous. The CDR3 consists of 12 residues. Germline V gene lookup returns CDR1 MNHNY and CDR2 SVGAGI (reference sequence). V gave up 6 bases and J gave up 5 bases, with 9 bases separating them. CDR3 DNA sequence: TGTGCCAGCAGCCCCTCCAGAGATACGCAGTATTTT. Its translation: CASSPSRDTQYF.

The V call is TRBV6-1, the J call TRBJ1-5; the D gene is possibly TRBD1 (5 bases). This CDR3 is built from 14 residues. The germline gives CDR1 MNHNS, CDR2 SASEGT. V lost 7 bases, J lost 5 bases, and 15 bases lay in between. CDR3 sequence reads: CASTGSQGHQPQHF. The CDR3 DNA follows: TGTGCCAGCACGGGGAGTCAGGGTCATCAGCCCCAGCATTTT.

V gene TRBV30 combines with J gene TRBJ1-2; 10 bases line up with TRBD1. V lost 3 bases, J lost 4 bases, and 14 bases stayed unmatched. CDR1 GTSNPN and CDR2 SVGIG come from the germline V gene (reference sequence). The CDR3 covers 17 residues. The CDR3 bases are TGTGCCTGGAGCCCAGGGTCCCGGGACAGGGGTTCCTATGGCTACACCTTC. It specifies CAWSPGSRDRGSYGYTF.

This rearrangement joins TRBV1 to TRBJ2-3; TRBD2 was called by the table and not checked on the DNA. TRBV1 is described as a pseudogene. The CDR3 has 15 amino acids. DNA for the CDR3: TGCACCAGCAGCCAGAGCGGGGAAAGCACAGATACGCAGTATTTT. This codes for CTSSQSGESTDTQYF.

The V call is TRBV29-1, the J call TRBJ1-2, with 8 positions matching TRBD1. This CDR3 contains 13 residues. Trimming took 2 bases from V and 6 from J; bases not matched to a gene: 5. The germline V gene encodes CDR1 SQVTM and CDR2 ANQGSEA. The CDR3 DNA reads as TGCAGCGTTGAAAAGGGGACAGGCAATGGCTACACCTTC. Protein product: CSVEKGTGNGYTF.

The V call is TRBV19, the J call TRBJ2-7, with D possibly matching TRBD1 (5 bases). The CDR3 runs 14 residues. The V gene's germline CDR1 is LNHDA and CDR2 SQIVND (reference sequence). Trimming removed 1 base at V and 2 bases at J, with 9 bases between. The DNA of the CDR3 is TGTGCCAGTAGTATAGGACCAGGGCCCTACGAGCAGTACTTC. This encodes CASSIGPGPYEQYF.

The chain recombines TRBV15 with TRBJ1-2, with D possibly being TRBD1 (6 bases). This CDR3 contains 13 residues. The germline CDR1 and CDR2 sequences are LNHNV and YYDKDF (reference sequence). V was pared by 3 bases and J by 5 bases, with 10 bases between. The CDR3 loop reads CATSSWGPYGYTF. The CDR3 coding sequence is TGTGCCACCAGCAGTTGGGGGCCGTATGGCTACACCTTC.

The chain couples TRBV11-2 to TRBJ2-1, with 12 bases lining up with TRBD2. V dropped 4 bases and J dropped 8; count of bases not matched to a gene: 15. Germline loops: CDR1 SGHAT, CDR2 FQNNGV. This CDR3 region has 18 residues. DNA for the CDR3: TGTGCCAGCAGCTCCTTAGGGGCAACTAGCGGGGGGCCCGATGAGCAGTTCTTC. Amino acids: CASSSLGATSGGPDEQFF.

This chain joins TRBV7-8 and TRBJ2-2; 14 nucleotides match TRBD2. There are 17 residues in the CDR3. The junction had 3 bases not matched to a gene; V was cut back by 5 bases and J by 1 base. Germline CDR1 is SGHVS and CDR2 is FQNEAQ. The CDR3 sequence: CASSHGLAGGNTGELFF. CDR3 DNA sequence: TGTGCCAGCAGCCACGGACTAGCGGGAGGGAACACCGGGGAGCTGTTTTTT.

The chain couples TRBV10-3 to TRBJ2-5, with D perhaps matching TRBD1 (6 bases). The CDR3 spans 14 residues. Trimming took 0 bases from V and 5 from J, leaving 10 bases between them. Germline CDR1 is ENHRY and CDR2 is SYGVKD. CDR3 loop: CAISESQTGETQYF. The CDR3 DNA sequence: TGTGCCATCAGTGAGTCGCAAACAGGGGAGACCCAGTACTTC.

This clone was picked up a small number of times. V usage is TRBV7-2 and J usage is TRBJ1-2, with D possibly being TRBD1 (6 bases). Trimming stripped 5 bases from V and 6 bases from J, with 13 bases between. Germline V gives CDR1 SGHTA, CDR2 FQGNSA. The CDR3 runs 13 residues. CDR3 amino acids: CASSLGGWDGYTF. The CDR3 DNA reads TGTGCCAGCAGCCTAGGGGGGTGGGATGGCTACACCTTC.

J is TRBJ1-5 and V is TRBV6-6; D not certain. CDR3 size: 14 residues. Germline V CDR1 and CDR2: MNHNY, SVGAGI (reference sequence). Trimming removed 6 bases at V and 0 bases at J, with 9 bases between. CDR3 region: CASRGTNSNQPQHF. CDR3 nucleotide sequence: TGTGCCAGCAGAGGCACCAATAGCAATCAGCCCCAGCATTTT.

J is TRBJ1-2 and V is TRBV7-3; weak D call: TRBD1 (5 bases). The CDR3 runs 13 residues. Trimming left V 6 bases short and J 7 bases short, with 15 bases between. CDR1 SGHTA and CDR2 FQGTGA come from the germline V gene. CDR3 sequence reads: CASSYEGQRGYTF. The CDR3 DNA follows: TGTGCCAGCAGTTATGAGGGGCAGCGTGGCTACACCTTC.

This clone was observed a single time. In nucleotides, the CDR3 is TGTGCCAGCAGCCCCCTAGCGGGGGGACAAGAGACCCAGTACTTC. Its translation is CASSPLAGGQETQYF. This sequence joins TRBV5-4 and TRBJ2-5, with 11 bases that match TRBD2. Germline lookup yields CDR1 SGHNT and CDR2 YYREEE (reference sequence). CDR3 size: 15 residues. The V segment lost 4 bases and the J segment 2 bases; nucleotides outside the gene matches: 4.